This T cell receptor (beta chain) is from a study of regulatory T cells in long-lasting Graves disease. CDR1 and CDR2 (germline): ENHRY, SYGVKD. Trimming took off 2 bases at V and 0 bases at J, with 7 bases between the two ends. The CDR3 is 15 amino acids. Time point in this sample: persistent/refractory GD, antithyroid drugs over 5 years with positive TRAb. PBMC RNA served as the TCR library source. Libraries of TCR beta came from iRepertoire HTBI primers plus Arm-PCR of CDR3 regions. TCRdb re-called the multiplex PCR reads with MiXCR, one entry per CDR3 protein. This sample has approximately 400,000 distinct CDR3 sequences, with less than 30% found just once.

V usage is TRBV10-3 and J usage is TRBJ2-2; weak D call: TRBD1 (5 bases). The material sequenced was peripheral blood mononuclear cells (PBMCs), taken when the disease was refractory, from a patient treated with antithyroid drugs. This clonotype was sampled from a woman in her thirties or forties with Graves disease. The CDR3 region has the DNA TGTGCCATCAGTGAGGGACAACCGAACACCGGGGAGCTGTTTTTT. This sequence encodes CAISEGQPNTGELFF.